The clone carrying this T cell receptor (beta chain) is a singleton in its sample. Study processing details: Estimation of nucleated cell counts relied on the amplification of reference gene primers. Some clones are missing from TCRdb's copy, which holds only in-frame ones; the method was immunoSEQ multiplex PCR. The V and J calls and clone size come from that table; D and trimming were worked out from the DNA. The table records about 170,000 clones, 86% of them present only once. These data originate in a study of blood T cell repertoires in COVID-19. For the study at large: Acute and convalescent COVID-19 specimens originated in the United States, Italy and Spain.

Trimming stripped 5 bases from V and 0 bases from J, with 11 bases between. Germline CDR1 is SGHTA and CDR2 is FQGNSA. The CDR3 contains 15 residues. The sample was peripheral blood. The clonotype originates from a woman between 55 and 75 years old with COVID-19, enrolled during active disease. The chain combines TRBV7-2 with TRBJ2-1, with D possibly being TRBD1 (5 bases). The CDR3 nucleotides are TGTGCCAGCAGCAGCGACAGAAGCTCCTACAATGAGCAGTTCTTC. As protein: CASSSDRSSYNEQFF.